The rows below give T cell receptor beta chains drawn from one sample of a study of T cells in Graves' hyperthyroidism and ophthalmopathy. TCRdb re-called the multiplex PCR reads through MiXCR, storing one row per CDR3 protein. The sample includes 360,000 or so distinct CDR3 sequences, 15% of them seen just once. The source material was blood. Every receptor here comes from a woman in her sixties or seventies with Graves' ophthalmopathy. Both conserved end residues are part of each CDR3. A D gene is named only where the DNA matches it firmly. A row's size may be missing; if present it is once, few, many or a size class.

TRBJ2-2,-,17,-,TRBV9,TGTGCCAGCAGCGTAGCTTTGACAGGCCTAAACACCGGGGAGCTGTTTTTT,CASSVALTGLNTGELFF
TRBJ2-3,-,17,many,TRBV28,TGTGCCAGCAAAGATCACTTGTACGGCGGTCTCACAGATACGCAGTATTTT,CASKDHLYGGLTDTQYF
TRBJ2-1,TRBD1,15,-,TRBV20-1,TGCAGTGGCTTGGGACAGGGGAGCTCCTACAATGAGCAGTTCTTC,CSGLGQGSSYNEQFF
TRBJ2-1,TRBD2,15,-,TRBV2,TGTGCCAGCAGGGAAACTAGCGGGAGTATCTATGAGCAGTTCTTC,CASRETSGSIYEQFF
TRBJ1-1,-,14,-,TRBV19,TGTGCCACCCAGGTAGGGGCGGTGGGAACTGAAGCTTTCTTT,CATQVGAVGTEAFF
TRBJ2-3,TRBD2,15,-,TRBV20-1,TGCAGTGCTAGAGATCCCACGGGAGGCCCAGATACGCAGTATTTT,CSARDPTGGPDTQYF
TRBJ2-5,-,13,-,TRBV29-1,TGCAGCGTTGTTAGCTGGGAACAAGAGACCCAGTACTTC,CSVVSWEQETQYF
TRBJ1-1,-,12,few,TRBV20-1,TGCAGTGTTCGGTCATGGGACACTGAAGCTTTCTTT,CSVRSWDTEAFF
TRBJ2-1,-,12,many,TRBV5-6,TGTGCCAGCAGCCAGGTCGGGGATGAGCAGTTCTTC,CASSQVGDEQFF
TRBJ2-7,TRBD2,15,-,TRBV7-9,TGTGCCAGCAGCCTTCGGGCTAGCGGGAGCTACGAGCAGTACTTC,CASSLRASGSYEQYF
TRBJ2-7,-,14,many,TRBV12-3/TRBV12-4,TGTGCCAGCAGTTTAGGTATGGGGACCTACGAGCAGTACTTC,CASSLGMGTYEQYF
TRBJ2-2,-,13,-,TRBV20-1,TGCAGTGCTAGTGGCGGGAACACCGGGGAGCTGTTTTTT,CSASGGNTGELFF
TRBJ2-1,-,12,few,TRBV13,TGTGCCAGCAGCTCGAATCCAAATGAGCAGTTCTTC,CASSSNPNEQFF
TRBJ2-1,TRBD1,15,few,TRBV7-3,TGTGCCAGCAGCCCGCGGACAGGCCATTACAATGAGCAGTTCTTC,CASSPRTGHYNEQFF
TRBJ2-7,TRBD1,14,-,TRBV29-1,TGCAGCGTTACTGACAGGGGAGAGGGCTACGAGCAGTACTTC,CSVTDRGEGYEQYF
TRBJ2-2,-,15,-,TRBV7-7,TGTGCCAGCAGCTCCCTGGGGGGAAACACCGGGGAGCTGTTTTTT,CASSSLGGNTGELFF
TRBJ1-5,TRBD1,15,many,TRBV28,TGTGCCAGCATATTAACAGGGGGCACCAATCAGCCCCAGCATTTT,CASILTGGTNQPQHF
TRBJ2-1,-,15,few,TRBV6-1,TGTGCCAGCAGTTCCCGCCCCGGGGCTTACAATGAGCAGTTCTTC,CASSSRPGAYNEQFF
TRBJ2-7,TRBD2,15,many,TRBV4-2,TGTGCCAGCAGCCAGCCGACTAGCGGGAGCCACGAGCAGTACTTC,CASSQPTSGSHEQYF
TRBJ1-5,TRBD1,12,few,TRBV27,TGTGCCAGCCGGACAGGGGTACAGCCCCAGCATTTT,CASRTGVQPQHF
TRBJ1-1,-,13,many,TRBV29-1,TGCAGCGCTAGCGTAACCTTGAACACTGAAGCTTTCTTT,CSASVTLNTEAFF
TRBJ2-3,TRBD2,14,-,TRBV9,TGTGCCAGCAGCGTACGGGGGGGGACAGATACGCAGTATTTT,CASSVRGGTDTQYF
TRBJ2-2,-,17,many,TRBV6-5,TGTGCCAGCAGTTACTCTCGCCTAGCGAAAGGAAGCGGGGAGCTGTTTTTT,CASSYSRLAKGSGELFF
TRBJ1-1,-,12,-,TRBV10-2,TGCGCCACCAGGAGTTCGAACACTGAAGCTTTCTTT,CATRSSNTEAFF
TRBJ2-3,TRBD2,15,many,TRBV5-1,TGCGCCAGCAGCTTACTGCGGGAGGCTACAGATACGCAGTATTTT,CASSLLREATDTQYF
TRBJ2-1,-,12,few,TRBV27,TGTGCCGTTGGGGGTGGATCAAGGGAGCAGTTCTTC,CAVGGGSREQFF
TRBJ1-2,TRBD1,14,many,TRBV28,TGTGCCAGCAATCCAGGGGGTGTTGTTAGTGGCTACACCTTC,CASNPGGVVSGYTF
TRBJ2-5,TRBD1,13,many,TRBV11-1,TGTGCCAGCGGCCAGGGGGCAGGGGAGACCCAGTACTTC,CASGQGAGETQYF
TRBJ2-5,-,14,many,TRBV29-1,TGCAGCGCCGCGGGCGCGGGGTCTGGGGAGACCCAGTACTTC,CSAAGAGSGETQYF
TRBJ2-7,-,13,-,TRBV2,TGTGCCGGAAAGGGGGGGGGGCCTTACGAGCAGTACTTC,CAGKGGGPYEQYF
TRBJ2-7,-,17,-,TRBV4-1,TGCGCCAGCAGCCAAGCACTCCCGGGCGGGCCACCGTACGAGCAGTACTTC,CASSQALPGGPPYEQYF
TRBJ2-1,-,16,many,TRBV6-2/TRBV6-3,TGTGCCAGCAGTTACCCCAGGGGCTCAACCTACAATGAGCAGTTCTTC,CASSYPRGSTYNEQFF
TRBJ2-7,TRBD1,14,few,TRBV7-3,TGTGCCAGCAGCCTGGGACAGTCCACTTACGAGCAGTACTTC,CASSLGQSTYEQYF